These 19 T cell receptor beta chains were sequenced from one sample in a study of T-cell memory formation after mild COVID-19. Each CDR3 protein is one row after TCRdb ran MiXCR on the 5' RACE reads. The table has 200,000 to 250,000 distinct CDR3 sequences, roughly 10% seen once. The sample consisted of PBMCs or a T cell subset sorted from them (not recorded which). Receptors originate from a man aged 18 to 29 who had mild COVID-19 (a few samples of this study predate the infection). Cell type and time point are not known.

The chain has TRBV2 and TRBJ2-2, with D unresolved. Germline V gene data show CDR1 as SNHLY and CDR2 as FYNNEI. This CDR3 contains 13 residues. The V gene lost 6 bases and the J gene lost 6 bases, with 11 bases spanning the gap. This chain's CDR3 is CASSPQSPGELFF. CDR3 bases: TGTGCCAGCAGCCCTCAGAGCCCCGGGGAGCTGTTTTTT.

The sample holds a few counts of this clonotype. In DNA form, the CDR3 reads TGTGCCAGCAGCGTAGGCAGGGGGCGGCCAGATACGCAGTATTTT. This sequence encodes CASSVGRGRPDTQYF. This chain joins TRBV9 and TRBJ2-3; TRBD1 aligns across 8 bases. The germline gives CDR1 SGDLS, CDR2 YYNGEE. The CDR3 has 15 residues. V lost 0 bases and J lost 4; bases outside the gene matches: 4.

Many counts were recorded for this clonotype. The rearrangement uses TRBV4-2 and TRBJ2-2; D call uncertain. Trimming removed 1 base at V and 2 bases at J, with 8 bases between. This CDR3 is built from 15 residues. Germline values: CDR1 LGHNA, CDR2 YNFKEQ. The CDR3 is CASSQASRNTGELFF. The CDR3 DNA reads TGTGCCAGCAGCCAAGCATCCCGAAACACCGGGGAGCTGTTTTTT.

This clonotype was observed a few times. This chain uses TRBV19 with TRBJ1-1; perhaps TRBD1 as D (6 bases). The CDR3 sequence is 16 residues long. Trimming removed 6 bases from V and 4 bases from J, with 21 bases in between. CDR1 and CDR2 from the germline V gene are LNHDA and SQIVND (reference sequence). The CDR3 loop is CASRMTGGPLGTEAFF. The CDR3, as DNA: TGTGCCAGTAGGATGACCGGGGGGCCCCTGGGCACTGAAGCTTTCTTT.

V usage is TRBV4-2 and J usage is TRBJ2-2; 7 bases line up with TRBD2. Germline V CDR1 and CDR2: LGHNA, YNFKEQ. With V trimmed by 1 base and J by 4 bases, 6 bases remained unmatched. This CDR3 has 16 amino acids. The CDR3 spells CASSQGIREGTGELFF. The CDR3, as DNA: TGTGCCAGCAGCCAAGGGATCAGGGAGGGCACCGGGGAGCTGTTTTTT.

This clonotype was detected only a few times. The chain has TRBV29-1 and TRBJ2-1; D call uncertain. This CDR3 spans 16 amino acids. Germline CDR1 and CDR2: SQVTM and ANQGSEA. V was shortened by 0 bases and J by 6 bases, with 18 bases between the two germline ends. This CDR3 reads CSVEDLGLEFINEQFF. For the CDR3, the DNA is TGCAGCGTTGAAGATCTAGGGCTAGAATTTATCAATGAGCAGTTCTTC.

Ten or more counts support this clonotype. This rearrangement joins TRBV7-2 to TRBJ2-5, with 10 bases aligning to TRBD2. V lost 4 bases and J lost 4; bases outside the gene matches: 3. Germline V gives CDR1 SGHTA, CDR2 FQGNSA. The CDR3 loop spans 14 amino acids. The CDR3 region is CASSSGLALETQYF. CDR3 bases: TGTGCCAGCAGCTCGGGACTAGCGTTAGAGACCCAGTACTTC.

The chain recombines TRBV12-3 or TRBV12-4 with TRBJ2-5; TRBD1 is a possible D gene (6 bases). With 5 bases removed from V and 0 bases from J, the gap between germline ends came to 13 bases. This CDR3 region has 15 residues. DNA for the CDR3: TGTGCCAGCAGTCCATTGGACAGTTACCAAGAGACCCAGTACTTC. It is translated as CASSPLDSYQETQYF.

The table lists this clonotype with many counts. The J gene is TRBJ2-3, the V gene TRBV12-3 or TRBV12-4; 7 nucleotides match TRBD2. The CDR3 is made up of 14 amino acids. The V and J ends lost 2 bases and 5 bases, in that order; junction bases with no gene match: 4. Here the CDR3 DNA reads TGTGCCAGCAGTTTACGGCGGGGGATAGATACGCAGTATTTT. Its protein product is CASSLRRGIDTQYF.

The rearrangement joins TRBV29-1 to TRBJ2-5; no definite D call. The length of the CDR3 is 12 residues. V lost 3 bases, J lost 5 bases, and 10 bases lay in between. The germline gives CDR1 SQVTM, CDR2 ANQGSEA. As DNA, the CDR3 is TGCAGCGTTGACCTCCCTGAGGAGACCCAGTACTTC. Amino acids: CSVDLPEETQYF.

In its sample, this clonotype was seen a few times. The chain carries TRBV11-2 and TRBJ2-5; a weak D match, TRBD1 (5 bases). The CDR3 runs to 13 residues. CDR1 is SGHAT, CDR2 FQNNGV, per germline. V was trimmed by 1 base and J by 5 bases, leaving 8 bases between them. The CDR3 loop is CASSLARVETQYF. CDR3 bases: TGTGCCAGCAGCTTAGCCAGGGTGGAGACCCAGTACTTC.

This clonotype has more than one count but fewer than ten. The gene calls are TRBV5-1 and TRBJ2-7; D gene unclear. The CDR3 extends over 13 amino acids. Trimming took 1 base from V and 0 from J, leaving 5 bases between them. Germline-derived CDR1 and CDR2 are SGHRS and YFSETQ. DNA for the CDR3: TGCGCCAGCAGCTTGCCAGACTCCTACGAGCAGTACTTC. This gives the protein CASSLPDSYEQYF.

This clonotype occurred many times. The V gene is TRBV12-3 or TRBV12-4, the J gene TRBJ2-2; 8 bases fit TRBD1. The junction had 13 bases not matched to a gene; V was cut back by 7 bases and J by 6 bases. The CDR3 is 16 amino acids. CDR3 sequence (DNA): TGTGCCAGCACCCCCACAGGGGGATCAGTGGCCGGGGAGCTGTTTTTT. This gives the protein CASTPTGGSVAGELFF.

The chain is built from TRBV28 and TRBJ1-1, with 7 positions matching TRBD1. The J segment lost 7 bases and the V segment lost 5 bases, leaving 4 bases of the junction unmatched. The CDR3 has 12 residues. Germline CDR1 reads MDHEN; CDR2 reads SYDVKM. The CDR3 region is CASSRTGGEAFF. The DNA for the CDR3 is TGTGCCAGCAGTCGGACAGGCGGTGAAGCTTTCTTT.

This clonotype came up a few times. V and J are TRBV7-7 and TRBJ2-5, with 10 bases fitting TRBD2. This CDR3 has 17 residues. CDR1 is SSHAT, CDR2 FNYEAQ, per germline (reference sequence). The V segment lost 2 bases and the J segment 7 bases; nucleotides outside the gene matches: 13. CDR3 protein: CASSLYQRGGPVGTQYF. The CDR3 DNA reads TGTGCCAGCAGCTTATACCAGCGGGGGGGCCCCGTAGGGACCCAGTACTTC.

This clonotype was detected many times. The chain couples TRBV5-1 to TRBJ2-3, with 7 bases fitting TRBD2. The CDR3 sequence is 18 residues long. CDR1 and CDR2 (germline): SGHRS, YFSETQ. Trimming cost V 4 bases and J 1 base; bases outside gene matches: 15. Here the CDR3 reads CASSPRGMSGEGTDTQYF. The CDR3 region has the DNA TGCGCCAGCAGCCCCCGCGGGATGAGCGGGGAAGGCACAGATACGCAGTATTTT.

The chain combines TRBV20-1 with TRBJ2-7; 8 nucleotides match TRBD1. The CDR3 has 11 residues. After removal of 3 bases from V and 13 bases from J, the junction contained 8 bases not matched to a gene. Germline assignment: CDR1 DFQATT and CDR2 SNEGSKA (reference sequence). CDR3 amino acids: CSASEDRGLYF. CDR3 DNA: TGCAGTGCTAGTGAAGACAGGGGCCTATACTTC.

This rearrangement joins TRBV7-2 to TRBJ2-2; no definite D call. V lost 7 bases and J lost 8, with 8 bases in between. The CDR3 is 11 residues long. Germline CDR1 and CDR2: SGHTA and FQGNSA. CDR3 DNA: TGTGCCAGCACCCAATTTGGGGAGCTGTTTTTT. Translation: CASTQFGELFF.

A few counts support this clonotype. The chain is built from TRBV12-3 or TRBV12-4 and TRBJ1-6; D remains ambiguous. The CDR3 is made up of 13 amino acids. V lost 8 bases to trimming and J lost 6 bases, with 11 bases between them. This CDR3 is CASGGSVNSPLHF. In DNA form, the CDR3 reads TGTGCCAGCGGCGGGTCCGTTAATTCACCCCTCCACTTT.